The following is a T cell receptor beta chain sequence with its context. In the authors' methods: Reference gene primer amplification gave estimated nucleated cell counts. Generated by immunoSEQ multiplex PCR, the TCRdb table keeps only in-frame clones and is missing some. That table is the source of V, J and clone size, and D and trimming were worked out from the DNA. This table has some 170,000 clones, around four fifths appearing once. These data are taken from a study of blood T cell repertoires in COVID-19. Across the whole study: Donors in the United States, Italy and Spain gave samples during acute or convalescent COVID-19.

This receptor was obtained from a woman between 45 and 65 years old who had recovered from COVID-19. The sequenced material came from PBMCs or T cells enriched from blood (not recorded which).

The CDR3 bases are TGTGCCAGCAGTCGGGTACTCGAGACCCAGTACTTC. Translating gives CASSRVLETQYF. The chain couples TRBV28 to TRBJ2-5, with D hard to call. V shed 5 bases and J shed 5 bases, with 9 bases lying between them. The CDR3 is made up of 12 amino acids. Germline CDR1 is MDHEN and CDR2 is SYDVKM. Drawing the rest from reference TRBV28 and TRBJ2-5, the complete variable domain is DVKVTQSSRYLVKRTGEKVFLECVQDMDHENMFWYRQDPGLGLRLIYFSYDVKMKEKGDIPEGYSVSREKKERFSLILESASTNQTSMYLCASSRVLETQYFGPGTRLLVL.